The present T cell receptor (beta chain) was sequenced within a study of cytomegalovirus exposure and HLA in healthy donors. Whole-study results and caveats: Later work associated over 15,000 TCR beta sequences with HLA alleles at 0.05 false discovery rate. The study put 150 to 200 TCR beta chains on its list as cytomegalovirus-associated.

Use of 60 Vbeta and 13 Jbeta primers characterized the PCR. The method was immunoSEQ multiplex PCR; TCRdb's version includes in-frame clones alone and lacks a portion of them. This sample has around 170,000 clones, with roughly 84% found just once. As concerns this clone: Its antigen is currently unknown.

Despite likely unrecorded immune exposures, the donors were nominally healthy at the time of sampling. Germline V gives CDR1 MDHEN, CDR2 SYDVKM. The CDR3 consists of 16 residues. Trimming took 3 bases from V and 5 from J; bases not matched to a gene: 8. This chain uses TRBV28 with TRBJ2-3; TRBD2 agrees at 10 bases. The specimen sequenced was PBMCs. This clonotype originated in a boy aged 2-9 years in good health and CMV-seronegative. In DNA, the CDR3 is TGTGCCAGCAGTTTCCCAGTAGCGGGAGGTGGAGATACGCAGTATTTT. Residues: CASSFPVAGGGDTQYF.